Given below is one T cell receptor beta chain in context. The data belong to a study of cytomegalovirus exposure and HLA in healthy donors. The CDR3 covers 14 residues. CDR1 is SGHVS, CDR2 FNYEAQ, per germline. With 4 bases clipped from V and 4 bases from J, the junction kept 6 bases outside the gene matches. The PCR used 60 Vbeta and 13 Jbeta primers. Profiled with immunoSEQ multiplex PCR; TCRdb holds only in-frame clones, not every one. Here the sample spans around 110,000 clones, about four fifths being singletons. This chain connects TRBV7-6 to TRBJ2-7; 8 bases match TRBD1. The sequenced sample was PBMCs. The source is a woman in her twenties or thirties in good health and CMV-seronegative. Here the CDR3 DNA reads TGTGCCAGCAGCTCAGGACAGGGAGGTTACGAGCAGTACTTC. It translates to CASSSGQGGYEQYF.